The present entry profiles one TCR beta chain with its context. The antigen it recognizes is unknown. No quality values exist for individual bases; no much larger clone is one base distant. This entry comes from a study of regulatory dendritic cells for organ transplantation listed by TCRdb under 2017. As for the study more broadly: To make regulatory dendritic cells, monocytes were cultured with vitamin D3 on days 0 and 4 and with IL-10 on day 4. On day 6, LPS was added to the DC cultures to test how the DCs responded to a strong maturation-inducing agent. Before and after allostimulation with regulatory or mature dendritic cells, TCRbeta repertoires were sequenced from sorted naive and memory CD4+ and CD8+ T cells. Study-level results and caveats: Allostimulation expanded memory CD8+ clones in both subjects, but regulatory dendritic cells appeared to induce more limited expansion than mature dendritic cells. Only a couple of subjects were sequenced, and considerable between-individual heterogeneity in the alloreactive memory CD8+ T cell pool was noted by the authors. Naive CD4+ and CD8+ T cells showed highly diverse repertoires, whereas memory cells were less diverse and memory CD8+ cells were the most oligoclonal. Among the resting subsets, memory CD8+ T cells contained the most alloreactive TCR clonotypes.

Multiplexed two-step PCR with Vbeta-specific forward primers and Jbeta-specific reverse primers was used to amplify TCRbeta CDR3 regions. TCRbeta libraries were sequenced on an Illumina instrument through the immunoSEQ service. The paper's data handling went like this. IMGT annotation was used to assign V, D and J genes, and synthetic CDR3 analogues were used to correct counts for multiplex PCR bias. In the immunoSEQ Analyzer, repertoire clonality was calculated as one minus normalized Shannon entropy. Whether a clone counted as expanded was decided by Fisher's exact test with Benjamini-Hochberg false discovery rate control and a two-tailed cutoff of P<0.01. TCRdb re-hosts the immuneACCESS table, in-frame sequences only. Its copies lack some clones; in the studies checked, an unresolved V gene accounts for under half of them, and the cause for the rest is not known. V and J calls and clone size are copied from that table; D and trimming were computed from the DNA. The sample table holds about 20,000 clones, of which approximately 85% were seen once. The top ten clonotypes cover 0.55% to 0.85% of the sample.

CDR1 and CDR2, per the germline V gene (reference sequence), are SEHNR and FQNEAQ. CDR3 length: 16 amino acids, cysteine to phenylalanine. The sequence is cut down to CDR3 DNA, 48 bases in frame from base 1. Cut back by 0 bases and 3 bases, the V and J ends lie 14 bases apart. Sorted T cell subsets were CFSE-labeled and co-cultured for around five days with allogeneic regulatory or mature dendritic cells at a 1:10 DC:T ratio. Naive T cells were sorted as CD45RA+ and memory T cells as CD45RO+ CD4+ or CD8+ cells by FACS. The T cells used for TCR sequencing were obtained from a couple of healthy control subjects. The Qiagen DNeasy Blood & Tissue Kit was used for extraction of genomic DNA.

The sequencing sample was made of naive CD4+ T cells from blood cultured with regulatory dendritic cells. What the cell subset or site label conveys for this sample: CD45RA+ naive T cells. The sequence is built from TRBV7-9 and TRBJ1-2; the D gene cannot be resolved reliably. The clonotype was recovered from a human donor in good health. CDR3 reads: CASSLAVRPQDYGYTF. The DNA reads TGTGCCAGCAGCTTAGCCGTGCGCCCCCAAGACTATGGCTACACCTTC.